The 25 T cell receptor beta chains reported below all come from one sample, sequenced in a study of radiation and T cells in renal cell carcinoma. Stated time point: baseline pretreatment blood. Treatment denoted: 15 Gy SBRT to primary tumor, nephrectomy 4 weeks later. This table comes from immunoSEQ multiplex PCR, and its TCRdb copy is limited to in-frame clones, with some not included. The sample has 150,000 or so clones, over 65% seen once. The sample consisted of blood, taken from a patient whose treatment included radiotherapy and nephrectomy. The receptors were gathered from a woman aged 50 to 60 with renal cell carcinoma.

The CDR3 protein is CASSLRLAGGTDTQYF. CDR3 sequence (DNA): TGTGCCAGCAGCTTAAGACTAGCGGGGGGGACAGATACGCAGTATTTT. The V call is TRBV5-4, the J call TRBJ2-3, with 14 bases identical to TRBD2. CDR3 length equals 16 residues. Trimming took 2 bases from V and 3 from J; bases not matched to a gene: 2. Germline loops: CDR1 SGHNT, CDR2 YYREEE (reference sequence).

V gene TRBV7-8 combines with J gene TRBJ2-7; D is perhaps TRBD1 (6 bases). CDR3 length: 11 residues. The germline V and J ends were trimmed by 5 bases and 7 bases, with 9 bases remaining between them. Germline CDR1 reads SGHVS; CDR2 reads FQNEAQ. The CDR3 spells CASSPRGEQYF. The CDR3 coding sequence is TGTGCCAGCAGCCCTAGGGGGGAGCAGTACTTC.

The rearrangement uses TRBV5-4 and TRBJ2-7, with D unresolved. V gave up 2 bases and J gave up 3 bases, with 9 bases separating them. Per germline, CDR1 SGHNT and CDR2 YYREEE (reference sequence). This CDR3 is built from 13 residues. The CDR3 region is CASSFPPGYEQYF. The CDR3 DNA sequence: TGTGCCAGCAGCTTCCCCCCGGGCTACGAGCAGTACTTC. The full variable domain, its missing parts supplied by reference TRBV5-4 and TRBJ2-7, is ETGVTQSPTHLIKTRGQQVTLRCSSQSGHNTVSWYQQALGQGPQFIFQYYREEENGRGNFPPRFSGLQFPNYSSELNVNALELDDSALYLCASSFPPGYEQYFGPGTRLTVT.

The chain recombines TRBV9 with TRBJ2-5; D may correspond to TRBD1 or TRBD2 (7 bases each). Trimming shortened V by 4 bases and J by 2 bases, and 15 bases separated the two germline ends. CDR3 length: 15 residues. CDR1 and CDR2 from the germline V gene are SGDLS and YYNGEE. The CDR3 nucleotides are TGTGCCAGCAGCCCCCGCAGGGGGGGGCAAGAGACCCAGTACTTC. It translates to CASSPRRGGQETQYF.

CDR3 coding DNA: TGTGCCAGCAGCCAAGCCCGAACAGGGAAGGACGAGCAGTACTTC. Translation gives CASSQARTGKDEQYF. V gene TRBV4-2 combines with J gene TRBJ2-7; tentatively, D is TRBD1 (6 bases). The germline V gene encodes CDR1 LGHNA and CDR2 YNFKEQ. CDR3 length: 15 residues. V lost 1 base and J lost 5, with 15 bases in between.

This clone was recorded only once. V is TRBV6-1 and J is TRBJ2-6; no firm D call. From germline, CDR1 is MNHNS and CDR2 SASEGT. Trimming shortened V by 3 bases and J by 0 bases, and 9 bases separated the two germline ends. The CDR3 consists of 16 residues. In DNA, the CDR3 is TGTGCCAGCAGTGAGCGGAGAGCCTCTGGGGCCAACGTCCTGACTTTC. Translation gives CASSERRASGANVLTF.

The chain uses TRBV7-2 and TRBJ2-3, with 11 bases identical to TRBD2. Germline V gives CDR1 SGHTA, CDR2 FQGNSA. V was pared by 6 bases and J by 4 bases, with 6 bases of the junction left unmatched. The CDR3 extends over 15 amino acids. CDR3 bases: TGTGCCAGCAGGAAGACTAGCGGGACGCCAGATACGCAGTATTTT. This gives the protein CASRKTSGTPDTQYF.

The chain is built from TRBV5-6 and TRBJ2-7, with D perhaps matching TRBD2 (6 bases). CDR3 size: 14 residues. Germline V lookup: CDR1 SGHDT, CDR2 YYEEEE. Trimming took 7 bases from V and 4 from J, leaving 18 bases between them. DNA for the CDR3: TGTGCCAGCGCCAGGCTAGCGAGTACTTACGAGCAGTACTTC. Translating it yields CASARLASTYEQYF.

This chain joins TRBV4-1 and TRBJ2-3; D remains unclear. V was pared by 4 bases and J by 3 bases, with 8 bases between. Germline V CDR1 and CDR2: MGHRA, YSYEKL. There are 13 residues in the CDR3. The chain's CDR3 is CASSLIQTDTQYF. The CDR3 DNA is TGCGCCAGCAGCCTAATCCAAACAGATACGCAGTATTTT.

The chain is built from TRBV7-3 and TRBJ2-3; unclear D gene. Germline CDR1 is SGHTA and CDR2 is FQGTGA. V was trimmed by 3 bases and J by 3 bases, leaving 4 bases between them. This CDR3 region has 12 residues. The CDR3 sequence is CASSFGTDTQYF. The CDR3 DNA follows: TGTGCCAGCAGCTTTGGGACAGATACGCAGTATTTT.

This chain joins TRBV7-2 and TRBJ1-5, with D possibly TRBD1 on 6 matching bases. CDR3 length equals 14 residues. The germline V gene encodes CDR1 SGHTA and CDR2 FQGNSA. Trimming removed 4 bases at V and 7 bases at J, with 14 bases between. This chain's CDR3 is CASSSQQGYQPQHF. CDR3 DNA: TGTGCCAGCAGCTCTCAACAGGGCTACCAGCCCCAGCATTTT.

This rearrangement joins TRBV4-3 to TRBJ1-1; D gene unclear. Germline loops: CDR1 LGHNA, CDR2 YSLEER. The CDR3 is made up of 14 amino acids. V lost 0 bases to trimming and J lost 2 bases, with 7 bases between them. The CDR3 reads CASSQDARNTEAFF. The CDR3 bases are TGCGCCAGCAGCCAAGACGCAAGAAACACTGAAGCTTTCTTT.

This chain connects TRBV5-4 to TRBJ2-7; D is perhaps TRBD1 (5 bases). From germline, CDR1 is SGHNT and CDR2 YYREEE (reference sequence). V was pared by 2 bases and J by 4 bases, with 10 bases between. This CDR3 comprises 13 residues. The CDR3 nucleotides read TGTGCCAGCAGCTTTAAGGGGTGGTACGAGCAGTACTTC. Translating it yields CASSFKGWYEQYF.

With respect to this clone: Other DNA sequences of this sample code for an identical CDR3. The chain combines TRBV7-9 with TRBJ1-1; D is ambiguous. The V gene lost 1 base and the J gene lost 2 bases, with 2 bases spanning the gap. The CDR3 is 12 residues long. Germline V gene data show CDR1 as SEHNR and CDR2 as FQNEAQ (reference sequence). CDR3 sequence: CASSLVNTEAFF. The CDR3 DNA sequence: TGTGCCAGCAGCTTAGTTAACACTGAAGCTTTCTTT.

The genes are TRBV7-2 and TRBJ1-5, with a tentative D call TRBD1 (6 bases). Germline CDR1 and CDR2: SGHTA and FQGNSA. Trimming removed 7 bases from V and 9 bases from J, with 13 bases in between. CDR3 length equals 12 residues. In nucleotides, the CDR3 is TGTGCCAGCATTCCCCAGGGGCGGCCCCAGCATTTT. Translation gives CASIPQGRPQHF.

This rearrangement joins TRBV9 to TRBJ1-2; 9 bases align to TRBD1. J was trimmed by 6 bases and V by 4 bases; bases with no gene match: 13. The CDR3 consists of 16 residues. The germline V gene has CDR1 SGDLS and CDR2 YYNGEE. The CDR3 nucleotides are TGTGCCAGCAGCAACCGGGACAGGGAGTTCTGGCATGGCTACACCTTC. Its translation is CASSNRDREFWHGYTF.

The chain joins TRBV4-3 to TRBJ1-4, with a weak D call TRBD1 (6 bases). The CDR3 runs 14 residues. Trimming removed 4 bases from V and 2 bases from J, with 8 bases in between. Germline CDR1 is LGHNA and CDR2 is YSLEER. The CDR3 region has the DNA TGCGCCAGCAGCCCGGGACACACTAATGAAAAACTGTTTTTT. This encodes CASSPGHTNEKLFF.

This clone has a single count. V gene TRBV10-1 combines with J gene TRBJ2-5, with TRBD1 matching over 7 bases. Germline CDR1 reads WNHNN; CDR2 reads SYGVQD (reference sequence). With 4 bases clipped from V and 4 bases from J, the junction kept 6 bases outside the gene matches. CDR3 length: 14 amino acids. CDR3 sequence reads: CASSVGQNRETQYF. CDR3 nucleotides: TGCGCCAGCAGTGTGGGACAGAACCGAGAGACCCAGTACTTC.

The chain is built from TRBV6-5 and TRBJ1-3; D is ambiguous. CDR1 is MNHEY and CDR2 is SVGAGI in the germline V gene. The ends were cut back, 6 bases at V and 4 bases at J, with 16 bases in the middle. The CDR3 loop spans 15 amino acids. CDR3: CASRPTWEEGNTIYF. CDR3 sequence (DNA): TGTGCCAGCAGACCGACTTGGGAGGAGGGAAACACCATATATTTT.

This clone was counted once. This rearrangement joins TRBV9 to TRBJ2-1; TRBD2 aligns across 9 bases. The CDR3 sequence is 15 residues long. Looked up from germline, CDR1 is SGDLS and CDR2 is YYNGEE. Trimming took 0 bases from V and 9 from J; bases not matched to a gene: 7. DNA of the CDR3: TGTGCCAGCAGCGTAGGTGGCGGGAGGGCCGGTGAGCAGTTCTTC. Encoded protein: CASSVGGGRAGEQFF.

V and J are TRBV6-6 and TRBJ2-5; D uncertain. This CDR3 has 14 amino acids. Germline V CDR1 and CDR2: MNHNY, SVGAGI (reference sequence). Between the trimmed V and J ends, which lost 0 bases and 9 bases, there was a span of 14 bases. The CDR3 region has the DNA TGTGCCAGCAGTTACTCGTATGCGTTCCAAGCCCAGTACTTC. Its translation is CASSYSYAFQAQYF.

This rearrangement joins TRBV6-5 to TRBJ1-1; D gene ambiguous. CDR3 length equals 13 residues. Germline V gene data show CDR1 as MNHEY and CDR2 as SVGAGI. The V and J ends lost 0 bases and 8 bases respectively, with 10 bases between them. CDR3 nucleotide sequence: TGTGCCAGCAGTTACTCGACGGGATCGGAAGCTTTCTTT. Translation: CASSYSTGSEAFF.

The V and J genes are TRBV5-1 and TRBJ2-7, with 8 bases lining up with TRBD2. CDR3 size: 15 residues. J lost 4 bases, V lost 1 base, and 7 bases had no gene match. Germline V gene data show CDR1 as SGHRS and CDR2 as YFSETQ. The DNA of the CDR3 is TGCGCCAGCAGCTTGCGGAGTACTAGCGGATACGAGCAGTACTTC. Translated: CASSLRSTSGYEQYF. Full variable domain (remainder filled in from reference TRBV5-1 and TRBJ2-7): KAGVTQTPRYLIKTRGQQVTLSCSPISGHRSVSWYQQTPGQGLQFLFEYFSETQRNKGNFPGRFSGRQFSNSRSEMNVSTLELGDSALYLCASSLRSTSGYEQYFGPGTRLTVT.

This clone came up once. V and J are TRBV6-6 and TRBJ2-3; the D call may be TRBD1 or TRBD2 (5 bases each). Germline CDR1 and CDR2: MNHNY and SVGAGI (reference sequence). Trimming shortened V by 2 bases and J by 2 bases, and 14 bases separated the two germline ends. CDR3 size: 16 residues. Written as DNA, the CDR3 is TGTGCCAGCAGTTACGGGGACGTCGATAACACAGATACGCAGTATTTT. Translation gives CASSYGDVDNTDTQYF.

This clone was seen more than once but under ten times. This rearrangement joins TRBV5-6 to TRBJ1-1; D gene unclear. The CDR3 extends over 11 amino acids. CDR1 is SGHDT and CDR2 is YYEEEE in the germline V gene. Trimming pared 4 bases from V and 8 bases from J, leaving 9 bases between. The CDR3 coding sequence is TGTGCCAGCAGCGAGGGCCGGGAAGCTTTCTTT. Amino acids: CASSEGREAFF.